The rows below give T cell receptor beta chains drawn from one sample of a study of T cell responses to AZD1222 COVID-19 vaccine. Sequenced by immunoSEQ multiplex PCR; TCRdb stores in-frame clones only, minus some. The table lists around 120,000 clones, 85% to 95% of them singletons. The sequencing used peripheral blood, collected on day 0 of AZD1222 vaccination. The receptor source for this set is an adult in good health. Both conserved end residues are part of each CDR3. D genes are given only for firm matches. Clone size is shown for a subset of rows, as once, few, many or a class of expanded clone.

j_gene: TRBJ2-7
abundance: -
d_gene: TRBD2
v_gene: TRBV6-1
CDR3nt: TGTGCCAGCAGTGAACCCTCCGGGACTAGCGGGAGCTCCTACGAGCAGTACTTC
CDR3aa: CASSEPSGTSGSSYEQYF

j_gene: TRBJ2-1
abundance: once
d_gene: TRBD2
v_gene: TRBV23-1
CDR3nt: TGCGCCAGCAGACCCACCGGGACTAGCGGCCCCTTCTCCTACAATGAGCAGTTCTTC
CDR3aa: CASRPTGTSGPFSYNEQFF

j_gene: TRBJ2-7
abundance: -
d_gene: TRBD2
v_gene: TRBV10-1
CDR3nt: TGCGCCAGCAGTGAAGCGGGAGAAAGCTACGAGCAGTACTTC
CDR3aa: CASSEAGESYEQYF

j_gene: TRBJ2-2
abundance: -
d_gene: TRBD2
v_gene: TRBV30
CDR3nt: TGTGCCTGGAGTGTATTAATAGCGGGAGGGTCCGGGGAGCTGTTTTTT
CDR3aa: CAWSVLIAGGSGELFF

j_gene: TRBJ2-7
abundance: -
d_gene: -
v_gene: TRBV11-2
CDR3nt: TGTGCCAGCAGCTTGGACAGCTCCTACGAGCAGTACTTC
CDR3aa: CASSLDSSYEQYF

j_gene: TRBJ2-5
abundance: few
d_gene: TRBD2
v_gene: TRBV11-2
CDR3nt: TGTGCCAGCAGCCACGGGTTGGCGGGAGCGGAGACCCAGTACTTC
CDR3aa: CASSHGLAGAETQYF

j_gene: TRBJ2-7
abundance: once
d_gene: TRBD1
v_gene: TRBV29-1
CDR3nt: TGCAGCGTTAGCGGGACAGGGATGGACGAGCAGTACTTC
CDR3aa: CSVSGTGMDEQYF

j_gene: TRBJ1-3
abundance: once
d_gene: -
v_gene: TRBV28
CDR3nt: TGTGCCAGCAGTTTACGGGGGCCTTACTCTGGAAACACCATATATTTT
CDR3aa: CASSLRGPYSGNTIYF

j_gene: TRBJ2-5
abundance: -
d_gene: TRBD2
v_gene: TRBV6-5
CDR3nt: TGTGCCTTGGGGGGAGGGCGTGTAGAGACCCAGTACTTC
CDR3aa: CALGGGRVETQYF

j_gene: TRBJ1-2
abundance: once
d_gene: -
v_gene: TRBV4-1
CDR3nt: TGCGCCAGCAGCCAAGATTTGGGGATTTATGGCTACACCTTC
CDR3aa: CASSQDLGIYGYTF

j_gene: TRBJ2-5
abundance: once
d_gene: TRBD2
v_gene: TRBV6-5
CDR3nt: TGTGCCAGCAGTTTGCTAGCGGGAGGCGGAGAGACCCAGTACTTC
CDR3aa: CASSLLAGGGETQYF

j_gene: TRBJ2-5
abundance: -
d_gene: TRBD1
v_gene: TRBV28
CDR3nt: TGTGCCAGCAGTTTATGGGACAGGAAAAAAGAGACCCAGTACTTC
CDR3aa: CASSLWDRKKETQYF

j_gene: TRBJ1-4
abundance: -
d_gene: -
v_gene: TRBV4-1
CDR3nt: TGCGCCAGCAGCCAAGGGCAGCTCCTTGGGGAAAAACTGTTTTTT
CDR3aa: CASSQGQLLGEKLFF

j_gene: TRBJ2-5
abundance: -
d_gene: TRBD2
v_gene: TRBV27
CDR3nt: TGTGCCAGCAGTTCCCCCGGGACTAGCGGGAGCGGGGAGACCCAGTACTTC
CDR3aa: CASSSPGTSGSGETQYF

j_gene: TRBJ1-1
abundance: -
d_gene: -
v_gene: TRBV2
CDR3nt: TGTGCCAGCAGTGAAGCTTACTACAGTGAAGCTTTCTTT
CDR3aa: CASSEAYYSEAFF

j_gene: TRBJ1-1
abundance: -
d_gene: -
v_gene: TRBV6-5
CDR3nt: TGTGCCAGCAGACTCGACACCCTGAACACTGAAGCTTTCTTT
CDR3aa: CASRLDTLNTEAFF

j_gene: TRBJ1-3
abundance: -
d_gene: TRBD1
v_gene: TRBV5-1
CDR3nt: TGCGCCAGCAGCTCCACAGGGGCCACCTCTGGAAACACCATATATTTT
CDR3aa: CASSSTGATSGNTIYF

j_gene: TRBJ1-2
abundance: -
d_gene: -
v_gene: TRBV6-5
CDR3nt: TGTGCCGGCGAGGGGTATGGCTACACCTTC
CDR3aa: CAGEGYGYTF

j_gene: TRBJ2-7
abundance: -
d_gene: TRBD2
v_gene: TRBV9
CDR3nt: TGTGCCAGCAGCACAGGGACTAGCCAGTACGAGCAGTACTTC
CDR3aa: CASSTGTSQYEQYF

j_gene: TRBJ2-5
abundance: -
d_gene: TRBD1
v_gene: TRBV11-1
CDR3nt: TGTGCCAGCAGCACAAAATGGGGACAGGGATGGGAGACCCAGTACTTC
CDR3aa: CASSTKWGQGWETQYF

j_gene: TRBJ1-2
abundance: -
d_gene: -
v_gene: TRBV13
CDR3nt: TGTGCCAGCAGCTTAGGTCCCGGAGGATTATCTAACTATGGCTACACCTTC
CDR3aa: CASSLGPGGLSNYGYTF

j_gene: TRBJ1-6
abundance: -
d_gene: TRBD1
v_gene: TRBV27
CDR3nt: TGTGCCAGCAGTTTGGGACAGGGTTTAGAGAATTCACCCCTCCACTTT
CDR3aa: CASSLGQGLENSPLHF

j_gene: TRBJ1-2
abundance: once
d_gene: -
v_gene: TRBV18
CDR3nt: TGTGCCAGCTCACCACCGGGCGGAGGAACGGGGTCAAACTTGAACTATGGCTACACCTTC
CDR3aa: CASSPPGGGTGSNLNYGYTF

j_gene: TRBJ2-3
abundance: -
d_gene: -
v_gene: TRBV3-1/TRBV3-2
CDR3nt: TGTGCCAGCAGCCAGTACTTAGGGACACCTGGCACAGATACGCAGTATTTT
CDR3aa: CASSQYLGTPGTDTQYF

j_gene: TRBJ1-6
abundance: -
d_gene: -
v_gene: TRBV4-1
CDR3nt: TGCGCCAGCAGCCCAAGCCCAACGAGCTCCTATAATTCACCCCTCCACTTT
CDR3aa: CASSPSPTSSYNSPLHF

j_gene: TRBJ1-2
abundance: once
d_gene: -
v_gene: TRBV6-5
CDR3nt: TGTGCCAGCACCCCTGGGGGGGCAGGAGGCTACACCTTC
CDR3aa: CASTPGGAGGYTF

j_gene: TRBJ2-3
abundance: -
d_gene: -
v_gene: TRBV7-9
CDR3nt: TGTGCCAGCAGCTTAGCGTTTAAGAGCACAGATACGCAGTATTTT
CDR3aa: CASSLAFKSTDTQYF

j_gene: TRBJ2-2
abundance: -
d_gene: TRBD1
v_gene: TRBV11-2
CDR3nt: TGTGCCAGCACCCTCCGGGTGGGACAGACGAACACCGGGGAGCTGTTTTTT
CDR3aa: CASTLRVGQTNTGELFF

j_gene: TRBJ2-7
abundance: -
d_gene: TRBD2
v_gene: TRBV27
CDR3nt: TGTGCCAGCAGTTTTGGCGGGAGGGCCTCCTACGAGCAGTACTTC
CDR3aa: CASSFGGRASYEQYF

j_gene: TRBJ2-7
abundance: -
d_gene: TRBD2
v_gene: TRBV15
CDR3nt: TGTGCCACCAGCACCCTAGCGGGAGACTTTACCTACGAGCAGTACTTC
CDR3aa: CATSTLAGDFTYEQYF

j_gene: TRBJ2-5
abundance: -
d_gene: TRBD2
v_gene: TRBV18
CDR3nt: TGTGCCAGCTCGGTAGCGGGAGTCGAAGAGACCCAGTACTTC
CDR3aa: CASSVAGVEETQYF

j_gene: TRBJ2-7
abundance: -
d_gene: TRBD1
v_gene: TRBV7-9
CDR3nt: TGTGCCAGCAGCTTACCTCCGGGACAGGCCCAGGAGCAGTACTTC
CDR3aa: CASSLPPGQAQEQYF

j_gene: TRBJ1-1
abundance: once
d_gene: TRBD1
v_gene: TRBV5-1
CDR3nt: TGCGCCAGCTCCCAACCGGACAGGCGGGAGAACACTGAAGCTTTCTTT
CDR3aa: CASSQPDRRENTEAFF

j_gene: TRBJ2-5
abundance: -
d_gene: TRBD2
v_gene: TRBV28
CDR3nt: TGTGCCAGCAGGTCCACCCGGGGGGGGGAGACCCAGTACTTC
CDR3aa: CASRSTRGGETQYF

j_gene: TRBJ2-3
abundance: -
d_gene: TRBD2
v_gene: TRBV10-1
CDR3nt: TGCGCCAGCAGTGAGTCTCGGGGACTAGCAATCACAGATACGCAGTATTTT
CDR3aa: CASSESRGLAITDTQYF

j_gene: TRBJ2-5
abundance: once
d_gene: -
v_gene: TRBV5-1
CDR3nt: TGCGCCAGCAGCTTGGTTACGGGCCAAGAGACCCAGTACTTC
CDR3aa: CASSLVTGQETQYF

j_gene: TRBJ2-7
abundance: few
d_gene: TRBD1
v_gene: TRBV10-1
CDR3nt: TGCGCCAGCAGTGGTGGGACAGGGCCCACCTACGAGCAGTACTTC
CDR3aa: CASSGGTGPTYEQYF

j_gene: TRBJ2-5
abundance: -
d_gene: -
v_gene: TRBV5-1
CDR3nt: TGCGCCAGCAGCCGACAAGGAGGTCGAGAAGAGACCCAGTACTTC
CDR3aa: CASSRQGGREETQYF

j_gene: TRBJ1-3
abundance: -
d_gene: -
v_gene: TRBV28
CDR3nt: TGTGCCAGCAGTTTAGTCGAAACTGGAAACACCATATATTTT
CDR3aa: CASSLVETGNTIYF

j_gene: TRBJ2-7
abundance: once
d_gene: -
v_gene: TRBV15
CDR3nt: TGTGCCACCAGCAGAGGGGGTGAAGGAGTATGGAACGAGCAGTACTTC
CDR3aa: CATSRGGEGVWNEQYF

j_gene: TRBJ1-1
abundance: once
d_gene: TRBD1
v_gene: TRBV7-2
CDR3nt: TGTGCCAGCAGACAAAATACAGGGGGAAAAGCTTTCTTT
CDR3aa: CASRQNTGGKAFF

j_gene: TRBJ2-3
abundance: -
d_gene: -
v_gene: TRBV19
CDR3nt: TGTGCCAGTAGTATCGTCGGCGGGTCGACAGATACGCAGTATTTT
CDR3aa: CASSIVGGSTDTQYF

j_gene: TRBJ1-1
abundance: -
d_gene: -
v_gene: TRBV28
CDR3nt: TGTGCCAGCAGTTTAAGGACATTTGAAGCTTTCTTT
CDR3aa: CASSLRTFEAFF

j_gene: TRBJ1-6
abundance: -
d_gene: -
v_gene: TRBV12-5
CDR3nt: TGTGCTAGTTCTTGGACGGAGAATTCACCCCTCCACTTT
CDR3aa: CASSWTENSPLHF

j_gene: TRBJ2-2
abundance: -
d_gene: TRBD1
v_gene: TRBV27
CDR3nt: TGTGCCAGCAGTTCACCCGGGACAGGGAAGACCGGGGAGCTGTTTTTT
CDR3aa: CASSSPGTGKTGELFF

j_gene: TRBJ1-1
abundance: -
d_gene: -
v_gene: TRBV5-8
CDR3nt: TGTGCCAGCCAAAGGGTACAGAACACTGAAGCTTTCTTT
CDR3aa: CASQRVQNTEAFF

j_gene: TRBJ1-6
abundance: -
d_gene: -
v_gene: TRBV27
CDR3nt: TGTGCCAGTTCCACGGAGCTCCATAATTCACCCCTCCACTTT
CDR3aa: CASSTELHNSPLHF

j_gene: TRBJ1-1
abundance: -
d_gene: -
v_gene: TRBV18
CDR3nt: TGTGCCAGCTCACCCCGTCCAAGGGACACTGAAGCTTTCTTT
CDR3aa: CASSPRPRDTEAFF

j_gene: TRBJ2-7
abundance: once
d_gene: -
v_gene: TRBV13
CDR3nt: TGTGCCAGCAGCTTTAGACAGGAATCCTACGAGCAGTACTTC
CDR3aa: CASSFRQESYEQYF

j_gene: TRBJ1-1
abundance: -
d_gene: -
v_gene: TRBV28
CDR3nt: TGTGCCAGCAGTTTATTGGGTGGGGGCAAATCTGAAGCTTTCTTT
CDR3aa: CASSLLGGGKSEAFF

j_gene: TRBJ1-1
abundance: -
d_gene: -
v_gene: TRBV2
CDR3nt: TGTGCCAGCGGTTGGTCAGAGAACACTGAAGCTTTCTTT
CDR3aa: CASGWSENTEAFF

j_gene: TRBJ2-2
abundance: -
d_gene: -
v_gene: TRBV7-9
CDR3nt: TGTGCCAGCAGCTTATTAGGTGGGGGACAGAACACCGGGGAGCTGTTTTTT
CDR3aa: CASSLLGGGQNTGELFF

j_gene: TRBJ1-2
abundance: -
d_gene: -
v_gene: TRBV30
CDR3nt: TGTGCCTGGGACAACGGATATGGCTACACCTTC
CDR3aa: CAWDNGYGYTF

j_gene: TRBJ2-7
abundance: once
d_gene: -
v_gene: TRBV6-1
CDR3nt: TGTGCCAGCAGTGAACCTGCACGGGGTGGTGGTTACGAGCAGTACTTC
CDR3aa: CASSEPARGGGYEQYF

j_gene: TRBJ1-5
abundance: -
d_gene: -
v_gene: TRBV5-1
CDR3nt: TGCGCCAGCAGCTTAGAAGGGGGCAATCAGCCCCAGCATTTT
CDR3aa: CASSLEGGNQPQHF